One sample yielded the 27 T cell receptor beta chains listed below, sequenced in a study of T-cell memory formation after mild COVID-19 (dated by TCRdb to about 2021). The library was produced with 5' RACE. The sequencing machine was an Illumina NovaSeq 6000. The public reads were reprocessed in TCRdb via fastp at Q25 and MiXCR, keeping in-frame beta chains. When rows share a CDR3 protein, they turn into one entry using the most common DNA and genes. The sample records about 470,000 distinct CDR3 sequences, about 20% of which are singletons. Clones ranked in the top ten supply about 12% of the sample. Material: PBMCs or a T cell subset sorted from them (not recorded which). These receptor sequences come from an adult woman who had mild COVID-19 (a few samples of this study predate the infection). The sample titles of this study are shuffled in the database, so cell type and time point are left out; the donor was told from shared clones.

Only a few counts were recorded for this clonotype. This sequence joins TRBV20-1 and TRBJ2-4; no clear D. The germline CDR1 and CDR2 sequences are DFQATT and SNEGSKA (reference sequence). V lost 3 bases and J 0 bases, leaving 9 bases between the germline ends. The CDR3 has 14 residues. The CDR3 is CSASSGLAKNIQYF. In DNA form, the CDR3 reads TGCAGTGCTAGCTCTGGGTTAGCCAAAAACATTCAGTACTTC.

V usage is TRBV4-1 and J usage is TRBJ1-4; D ambiguous. Germline CDR1 and CDR2: MGHRA and YSYEKL. The CDR3 extends over 13 amino acids. Trimming removed 4 bases at V and 8 bases at J, with 11 bases between. The CDR3, as DNA: TGCGCCAGCAGCCCCTGGTCGGGGGAAAAACTGTTTTTT. This gives the protein CASSPWSGEKLFF.

V usage is TRBV2 and J usage is TRBJ2-1, with unresolved D. Germline-derived CDR1 and CDR2 are SNHLY and FYNNEI. Trimming cost V 3 bases and J 4 bases, with 7 bases left between them. This CDR3 has 13 residues. CDR3 sequence: CASSDKGYNEQFF. CDR3 bases: TGTGCCAGCAGTGATAAAGGTTACAATGAGCAGTTCTTC.

The J gene is TRBJ1-4, the V gene TRBV6-6, with TRBD1 as a possible D gene (5 bases). The germline gives CDR1 MNHNY, CDR2 SVGAGI (reference sequence). There are 12 residues in the CDR3. Between the trimmed V and J ends, which lost 7 bases and 7 bases, there was a span of 10 bases. The CDR3 reads CASKGGGEKLFF. Here the CDR3 DNA reads TGTGCCAGCAAAGGCGGGGGTGAAAAACTGTTTTTT.

This clonotype was detected a few times. The V and J genes are TRBV5-5 and TRBJ1-1; unclear D gene. The V gene lost 4 bases and the J gene lost 4 bases, with 8 bases spanning the gap. Germline V CDR1 and CDR2: SGHKS, YYEKEE (reference sequence). This CDR3 region has 12 residues. As DNA, the CDR3 is TGTGCCAGCAGCCTAGACCTCACTGAAGCTTTCTTT. This gives the protein CASSLDLTEAFF.

This clonotype has just a few counts. This chain links TRBV7-2 with TRBJ1-1; D gene uncertain. The V end lost 1 base, the J end lost 0 bases, and 9 bases lay between the germline ends. CDR1 is SGHTA and CDR2 is FQGNSA in the germline V gene. The CDR3 has 15 residues. The CDR3 spells CASSLGSRMNTEAFF. The CDR3 nucleotides read TGTGCCAGCAGCTTAGGCAGCAGAATGAACACTGAAGCTTTCTTT.

This clonotype came up a few times. Written as DNA, the CDR3 is TGTGCCAGCAGCTTGGCTCATAGGGGAGGGAGGACTGACAATGAGCAGTTCTTC. Its protein product is CASSLAHRGGRTDNEQFF. V is TRBV5-6 and J is TRBJ2-1, with TRBD2 matching over 7 bases. Germline loops: CDR1 SGHDT, CDR2 YYEEEE. Trimming took 0 bases from V and 5 from J; bases not matched to a gene: 14. The CDR3 spans 18 residues. Together with reference TRBV5-6 and TRBJ2-1, the CDR3 gives the full variable domain: DAGVTQSPTHLIKTRGQQVTLRCSPKSGHDTVSWYQQALGQGPQFIFQYYEEEERQRGNFPDRFSGHQFPNYSSELNVNALLLGDSALYLCASSLAHRGGRTDNEQFFGPGTRLTVL.

This clonotype was counted a few times. This chain connects TRBV20-1 to TRBJ1-5; a weak D match, TRBD1 (5 bases). Trimming shortened V by 1 base and J by 4 bases, and 8 bases separated the two germline ends. The CDR3 extends over 13 amino acids. Per germline, CDR1 DFQATT and CDR2 SNEGSKA (reference sequence). The CDR3 nucleotides read TGCAGTGCTAGAGGTGGGGCGAATCAGCCCCAGCATTTT. This gives the protein CSARGGANQPQHF.

V and J are TRBV15 and TRBJ2-7; no clear D. Looked up from germline, CDR1 is LNHNV and CDR2 is YYDKDF (reference sequence). CDR3 length equals 11 residues. V gave up 3 bases and J gave up 4 bases, with 4 bases separating them. The CDR3 coding sequence is TGTGCCACCAGCAGTGCTTACGAGCAGTACTTC. Encoded protein: CATSSAYEQYF.

The CDR3 region is CASSLGYGYEQYF. The CDR3 region has the DNA TGTGCCAGCAGTTTGGGATACGGGTACGAGCAGTACTTC. This chain connects TRBV27 to TRBJ2-7; no definite D call. V gave up 3 bases and J gave up 4 bases, with 10 bases separating them. Germline V gene data show CDR1 as MNHEY and CDR2 as SMNVEV (reference sequence). This CDR3 has 13 residues.

The chain joins TRBV20-1 to TRBJ2-1, with D possibly TRBD2 on 5 matching bases. The length of the CDR3 is 17 residues. V was shortened by 0 bases and J by 2 bases, with 17 bases between the two germline ends. Germline CDR1 reads DFQATT; CDR2 reads SNEGSKA (reference sequence). The CDR3 loop reads CSARDGTDPGTYNEQFF. The CDR3 coding sequence is TGCAGTGCTAGAGATGGAACCGACCCCGGGACCTACAATGAGCAGTTCTTC.

The sample holds many counts of this clonotype. The gene calls are TRBV4-2 and TRBJ1-5; 8 positions match TRBD1. The CDR3 runs 16 residues. Germline CDR1 reads LGHNA; CDR2 reads YNFKEQ. V gave up 3 bases and J gave up 2 bases; unmatched junction bases: 6. CDR3 coding DNA: TGTGCCAGCAGCCATACAACGACAGGGGGCAATCAGCCCCAGCATTTT. Amino acids: CASSHTTTGGNQPQHF.

In this sample, this clonotype turned up a few times. The chain combines TRBV6-2 or TRBV6-3 with TRBJ2-3; possibly TRBD2 for D (6 bases). The CDR3 extends over 17 amino acids. The V end lost 2 bases, the J end lost 1 base, and 16 bases lay between the germline ends. Germline-derived CDR1 and CDR2 are MNHEY and SVGEGT. DNA for the CDR3: TGTGCCAGCAGTTACGGCCGGGAGAGGATTGGCACAGATACGCAGTATTTT. Protein: CASSYGRERIGTDTQYF.

The chain recombines TRBV12-3 or TRBV12-4 with TRBJ2-5; D unclear. Trimming removed 2 bases at V and 1 base at J, with 8 bases between. The CDR3 loop spans 14 amino acids. The CDR3 DNA follows: TGTGCCAGCAGTTTAAGGGCTACCCAAGAGACCCAGTACTTC. This translates into CASSLRATQETQYF.

J is TRBJ2-7 and V is TRBV4-3, with TRBD2 identical over 8 bases. Germline-derived CDR1 and CDR2 are LGHNA and YSLEER. V was clipped by 0 bases and J by 13 bases; unmatched bases: 8. The CDR3 extends over 13 amino acids. The CDR3 DNA is TGCGCCAGCAGCCAAGATTTCCAGCGGGAGCCCTACTTC. Protein: CASSQDFQREPYF.

The rearrangement joins TRBV7-8 to TRBJ2-2; possibly TRBD2 for D (6 bases). From germline, CDR1 is SGHVS and CDR2 FQNEAQ. Trimming left V 5 bases short and J 1 base short, with 14 bases between. This CDR3 comprises 16 residues. CDR3 sequence reads: CASSPDGTVNTGELFF. The DNA of the CDR3 is TGTGCCAGCAGCCCCGATGGGACTGTGAACACCGGGGAGCTGTTTTTT.

The chain recombines TRBV7-6 with TRBJ2-3, with TRBD1 matching over 7 bases. Germline V lookup: CDR1 SGHVS, CDR2 FNYEAQ. The CDR3 runs 17 residues. The V and J ends lost 5 bases and 5 bases, in that order; junction bases with no gene match: 16. The CDR3 nucleotides read TGTGCCAGCAGCCCGCTGACAGGGCATCAAGTTATAGATACGCAGTATTTT. Residues: CASSPLTGHQVIDTQYF. The entire variable domain, with the rest obtained from reference TRBV7-6 and TRBJ2-3, is as follows: GAGVSQSPRYKVTKRGQDVALRCDPISGHVSLYWYRQALGQGPEFLTYFNYEAQQDKSGLPNDRFSAERPEGSISTLTIQRTEQRDSAMYRCASSPLTGHQVIDTQYFGPGTRLTVL.

This clonotype was detected many times. The V and J genes are TRBV3-1 and TRBJ2-5, with D possibly matching TRBD1 (5 bases). This CDR3 region has 13 residues. Per the germline V gene, CDR1 is LGHDT and CDR2 is YNNKEL (reference sequence). Trimming removed 6 bases from V and 1 base from J, with 9 bases in between. Written as DNA, the CDR3 is TGTGCCAGCAGTCCAGACAGCCAAGAGACCCAGTACTTC. Translation gives CASSPDSQETQYF.

The chain carries TRBV6-6 and TRBJ2-1, with a possible D match to TRBD2 (7 bases). Germline V gives CDR1 MNHNY, CDR2 SVGAGI (reference sequence). With 0 bases removed from V and 4 bases from J, the gap between germline ends came to 16 bases. This CDR3 contains 17 residues. The CDR3 loop reads CASSYSLGGGTYNEQFF. CDR3 DNA: TGTGCCAGCAGTTACTCGCTTGGCGGGGGCACTTACAATGAGCAGTTCTTC.

CDR3 in DNA: TGTGCCAGCAGCTTAGGGGCAGGGATGAGCAATCAGCCCCAGCATTTT. Translation gives CASSLGAGMSNQPQHF. The V call is TRBV7-9, the J call TRBJ1-5, with D perhaps matching TRBD1 (5 bases). The germline V gene encodes CDR1 SEHNR and CDR2 FQNEAQ (reference sequence). The CDR3 has 16 amino acids. Trimming took off 1 base at V and 1 base at J, with 11 bases between the two ends.

The CDR3 is CASRAGTSGSLIFF. In nucleotides, the CDR3 is TGTGCCAGCAGAGCGGGTACTAGCGGGAGTTTGATTTTCTTT. The V call is TRBV11-2, the J call TRBJ1-1; D not resolved. Germline V gene lookup returns CDR1 SGHAT and CDR2 FQNNGV. V lost 6 bases and J lost 13, with 24 bases in between. The CDR3 length is 14 residues.

This clonotype was seen at least ten times. The genes are TRBV29-1 and TRBJ2-5; 8 bases map to TRBD2. The CDR3 has 14 residues. Germline-derived CDR1 and CDR2 are SQVTM and ANQGSEA. The ends lost 6 bases at V and 4 bases at J; junction bases unmatched: 10. The CDR3, as DNA: TGCAGCGTAAATCCAAGCGGGAGTGGAGAGACCCAGTACTTC. Protein: CSVNPSGSGETQYF.

The DNA of the CDR3 is TGTGCCACCAGTGAACGACCCTACTATGGCTACACCTTC. Its translation is CATSERPYYGYTF. The chain carries TRBV24-1 and TRBJ1-2; no clear D. This CDR3 contains 13 residues. CDR1 KGHDR and CDR2 SFDVKD come from the germline V gene. Trimming took off 4 bases at V and 3 bases at J, with 8 bases between the two ends.

With regard to this clonotype: At one end, the junction sequence differs from germline, possibly due to a read error. The V gene is TRBV11-2, the J gene TRBJ1-1; possibly TRBD1 for D (5 bases). CDR1 SGHAT and CDR2 FQNNGV come from the germline V gene. The CDR3 is 15 residues long. The CDR3 spells CASSLDRPGWNEAFF. The DNA for the CDR3 is TGTGCCAGCAGCCTAGACCGCCCAGGGTGGAATGAAGCTTTCTTT.

This clonotype was counted at least ten times. One end of the junction fails to match germline, which may point to a read error. Here the CDR3 reads CASSLGGGADTQYF. CDR3 DNA: TGTGCCAGCAGTTTGGGCGGGGGTGCAGATACGCAGTATTTT. V usage is TRBV5-1 and J usage is TRBJ2-3, with TRBD2 matching 7 bases. The germline CDR1 and CDR2 sequences are SGHRS and YFSETQ. This CDR3 contains 14 residues.

This clonotype was detected only a few times. The chain is built from TRBV2 and TRBJ2-2; D remains unclear. The CDR3 is made up of 13 amino acids. V lost 3 bases and J lost 6, with 8 bases in between. The V gene's germline CDR1 is SNHLY and CDR2 FYNNEI. CDR3 sequence (DNA): TGTGCCAGCAGTGAGGTTCTAGCCGGGGAGCTGTTTTTT. This sequence encodes CASSEVLAGELFF.

Of note for this clonotype: A junction boundary mismatches the germline segment, possibly from a read error. V is TRBV7-7 and J is TRBJ2-1, with a tentative D call TRBD1 (6 bases). This CDR3 spans 14 amino acids. Germline CDR1 and CDR2: SSHAT and FNYEAQ (reference sequence). CDR3 DNA: TGTGCTAGCAGCTTAGGTACAGGGATGGATGAGCAGTTCTTC. The encoded protein is CASSLGTGMDEQFF.